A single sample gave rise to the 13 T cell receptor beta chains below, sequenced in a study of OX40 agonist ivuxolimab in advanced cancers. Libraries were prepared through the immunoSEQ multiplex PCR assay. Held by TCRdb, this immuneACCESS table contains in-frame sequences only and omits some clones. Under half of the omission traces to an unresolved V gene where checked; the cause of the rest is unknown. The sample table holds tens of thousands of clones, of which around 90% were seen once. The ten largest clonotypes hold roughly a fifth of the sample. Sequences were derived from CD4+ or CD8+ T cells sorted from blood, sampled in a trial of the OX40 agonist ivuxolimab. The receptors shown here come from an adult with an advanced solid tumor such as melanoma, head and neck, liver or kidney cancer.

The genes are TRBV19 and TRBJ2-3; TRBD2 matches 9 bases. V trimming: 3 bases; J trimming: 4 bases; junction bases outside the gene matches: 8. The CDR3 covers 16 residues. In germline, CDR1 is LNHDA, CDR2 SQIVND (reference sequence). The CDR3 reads CASSILWTSVADTQYF. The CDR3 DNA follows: TGTGCCAGTAGTATCCTCTGGACTAGCGTGGCAGATACGCAGTATTTT.

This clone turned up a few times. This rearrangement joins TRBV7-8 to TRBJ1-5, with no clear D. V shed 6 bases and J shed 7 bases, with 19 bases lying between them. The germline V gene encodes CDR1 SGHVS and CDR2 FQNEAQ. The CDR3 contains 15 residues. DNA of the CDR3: TGTGCCAGCAGTTCCGGCCCCTCCGCTGGGCAGCCCCAGCATTTT. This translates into CASSSGPSAGQPQHF.

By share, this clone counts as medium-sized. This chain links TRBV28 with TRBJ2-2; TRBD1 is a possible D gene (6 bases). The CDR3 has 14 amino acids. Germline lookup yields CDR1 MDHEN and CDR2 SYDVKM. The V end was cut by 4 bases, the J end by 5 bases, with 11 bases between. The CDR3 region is CASSYHRATGELFF. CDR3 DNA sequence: TGTGCCAGCAGTTACCACAGGGCAACCGGGGAGCTGTTTTTT.

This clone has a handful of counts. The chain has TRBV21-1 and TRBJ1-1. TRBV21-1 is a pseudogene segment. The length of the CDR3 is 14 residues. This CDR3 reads CASSNLTGLPIAFF. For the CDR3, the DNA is TGTGCCAGCAGCAACCTTACGGGTTTACCTATAGCTTTCTTT.

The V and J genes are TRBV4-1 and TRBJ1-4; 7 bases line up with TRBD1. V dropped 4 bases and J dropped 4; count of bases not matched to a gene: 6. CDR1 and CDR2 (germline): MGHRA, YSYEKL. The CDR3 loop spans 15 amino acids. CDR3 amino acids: CASSRRTGNNEKLFF. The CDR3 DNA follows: TGCGCCAGCAGCCGCCGGACAGGCAATAATGAAAAACTGTTTTTT.

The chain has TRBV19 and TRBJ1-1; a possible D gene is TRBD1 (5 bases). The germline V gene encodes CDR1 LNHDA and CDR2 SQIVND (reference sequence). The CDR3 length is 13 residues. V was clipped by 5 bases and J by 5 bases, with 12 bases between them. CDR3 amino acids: CASSGWGRTEAFF. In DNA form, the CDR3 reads TGTGCCAGTAGTGGGTGGGGGAGGACTGAAGCTTTCTTT.

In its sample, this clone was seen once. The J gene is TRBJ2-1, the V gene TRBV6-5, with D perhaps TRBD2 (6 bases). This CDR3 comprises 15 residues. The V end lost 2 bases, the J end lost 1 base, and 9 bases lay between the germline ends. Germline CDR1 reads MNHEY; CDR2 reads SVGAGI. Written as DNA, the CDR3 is TGTGCCAGCAGTTACGGGGAGGCTTCCTACAATGAGCAGTTCTTC. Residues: CASSYGEASYNEQFF.

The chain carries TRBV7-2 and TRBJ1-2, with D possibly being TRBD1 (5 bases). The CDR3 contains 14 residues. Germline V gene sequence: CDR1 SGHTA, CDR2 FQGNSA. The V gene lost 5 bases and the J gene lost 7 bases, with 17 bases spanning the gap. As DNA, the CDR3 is TGTGCCAGCAGCCCCTGGGACCTTCAAGGTGGCTACACCTTC. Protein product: CASSPWDLQGGYTF.

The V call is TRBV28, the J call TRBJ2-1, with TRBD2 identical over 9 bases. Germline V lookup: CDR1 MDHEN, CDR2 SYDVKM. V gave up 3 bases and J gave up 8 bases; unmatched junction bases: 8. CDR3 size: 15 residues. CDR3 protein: CASSFVAGAGDEQFF. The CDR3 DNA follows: TGTGCCAGCAGTTTTGTAGCGGGGGCGGGCGATGAGCAGTTCTTC.

The CDR3 protein is CASSLPDRAGAEQYF. CDR3 in DNA: TGTGCCAGCAGTCTGCCAGACAGGGCAGGGGCCGAGCAGTACTTC. The genes are TRBV28 and TRBJ2-7; TRBD1 aligns across 7 bases. This CDR3 spans 15 amino acids. CDR1 and CDR2 (germline): MDHEN, SYDVKM. Unmatched junction bases numbered 13, after V lost 5 bases and J lost 6 bases.

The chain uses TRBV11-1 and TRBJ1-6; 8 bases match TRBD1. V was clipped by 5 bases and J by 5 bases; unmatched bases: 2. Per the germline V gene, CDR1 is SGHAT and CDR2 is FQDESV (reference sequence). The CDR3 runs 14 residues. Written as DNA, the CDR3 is TGTGCCAGCAGCCGGACAGGGAATAATTCACCCCTCCACTTT. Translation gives CASSRTGNNSPLHF.

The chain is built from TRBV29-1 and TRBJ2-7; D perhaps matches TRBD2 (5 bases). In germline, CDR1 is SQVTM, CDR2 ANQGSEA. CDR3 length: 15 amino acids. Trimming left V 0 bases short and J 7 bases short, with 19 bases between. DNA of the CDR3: TGCAGCGTTGAAGATCTTGTCGGTTACTCGGGGGAGCAGTACTTC. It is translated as CSVEDLVGYSGEQYF.

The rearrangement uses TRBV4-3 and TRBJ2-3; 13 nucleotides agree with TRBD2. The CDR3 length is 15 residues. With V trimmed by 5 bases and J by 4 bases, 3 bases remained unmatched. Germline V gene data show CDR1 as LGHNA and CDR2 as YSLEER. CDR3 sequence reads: CASSYGLAGADTQYF. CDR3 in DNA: TGCGCCAGCAGCTACGGACTAGCGGGGGCAGATACGCAGTATTTT.